These 4 T cell receptor beta chains were sequenced from one sample in a study of blood T cell repertoires in COVID-19. Some clones are missing from TCRdb's copy, which holds only in-frame ones; the method was immunoSEQ multiplex PCR. The repertoire holds under 200,000 clones, with 84% as singletons. Sequencing input: peripheral blood. Source of these receptors: a woman of 80 years or more with COVID-19, enrolled during active disease.

In this sample, this clone turned up a few times. The V call is TRBV2, the J call TRBJ2-5, with D perhaps TRBD1 (6 bases). Germline V lookup: CDR1 SNHLY, CDR2 FYNNEI. CDR3 length: 14 residues. The V end was cut by 7 bases, the J end by 1 base, with 13 bases between. The CDR3 spells CASTHADSQETQYF. In DNA form, the CDR3 reads TGTGCCAGCACCCACGCGGACAGCCAAGAGACCCAGTACTTC.

The chain recombines TRBV2 with TRBJ1-1; tentative D call: TRBD1 (5 bases). The V end lost 4 bases, the J end lost 0 bases, and 6 bases lay between the germline ends. Germline V lookup: CDR1 SNHLY, CDR2 FYNNEI. CDR3 length equals 13 residues. CDR3: CASSAQVNTEAFF. CDR3 sequence (DNA): TGTGCCAGCAGTGCACAGGTGAACACTGAAGCTTTCTTT.

The rearrangement joins TRBV7-2 to TRBJ1-3; D is possibly TRBD1 (6 bases). From germline, CDR1 is SGHTA and CDR2 FQGNSA. Trimming removed 5 bases from V and 0 bases from J, with 14 bases in between. CDR3 size: 16 residues. Here the CDR3 reads CASSPRQVFSGNTIYF. The DNA for the CDR3 is TGTGCCAGCAGCCCGCGACAGGTATTCTCTGGAAACACCATATATTTT.

The V call is TRBV5-6, the J call TRBJ2-5; no reliable D call. The germline V gene encodes CDR1 SGHDT and CDR2 YYEEEE. This CDR3 comprises 14 residues. The V end was cut by 0 bases, the J end by 4 bases, with 10 bases between. The CDR3 region has the DNA TGTGCCAGCAGCTTGGAAGCGCGCCCAGAGACCCAGTACTTC. This encodes CASSLEARPETQYF.